The source of this TCR beta chain is a study of breast tumors, draining lymph nodes, adjacent tissues. Axillary draining lymph nodes of breast cancer patients supplied the node samples. The CDR3 is 15 residues long. V lost 1 base to trimming and J lost 5 bases, with 13 bases between them. Germline-derived CDR1 and CDR2 are SGHRS and YFSETQ. This clonotype was recorded a few times. Each CDR3 protein is one row after TCRdb ran MiXCR on the multiplex PCR reads. The sample holds 200,000 or so distinct CDR3 sequences, around 29% seen once. This clonotype was obtained from a female donor with breast cancer. Some clones in this sample may be carry-over from other donors' samples. The J gene is TRBJ1-5, the V gene TRBV5-1, with D possibly TRBD1 on 6 matching bases. The sequencing input was axillary lymph node tissue. The CDR3 reads CASSLRGIGYQPQHF. The CDR3, as DNA: TGCGCCAGCAGCTTGAGGGGGATAGGATATCAGCCCCAGCATTTT. Combining the CDR3 with reference TRBV5-1 and TRBJ1-5 gives the whole variable domain KAGVTQTPRYLIKTRGQQVTLSCSPISGHRSVSWYQQTPGQGLQFLFEYFSETQRNKGNFPGRFSGRQFSNSRSEMNVSTLELGDSALYLCASSLRGIGYQPQHFGDGTRLSIL.